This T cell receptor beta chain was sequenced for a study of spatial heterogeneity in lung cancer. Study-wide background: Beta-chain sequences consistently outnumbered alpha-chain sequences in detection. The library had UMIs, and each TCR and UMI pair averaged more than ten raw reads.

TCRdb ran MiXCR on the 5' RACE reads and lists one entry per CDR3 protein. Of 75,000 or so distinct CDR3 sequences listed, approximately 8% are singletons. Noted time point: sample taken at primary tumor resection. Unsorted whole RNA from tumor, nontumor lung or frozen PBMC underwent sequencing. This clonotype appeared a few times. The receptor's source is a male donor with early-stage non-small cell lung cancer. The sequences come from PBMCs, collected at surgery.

The CDR3 nucleotides are TGTGCCAGCAGCCCCCCCTCAGGGTTCTCCGAGCAGTACTTC. It translates to CASSPPSGFSEQYF. This chain uses TRBV7-9 with TRBJ2-7; a possible D gene is TRBD1 (5 bases). CDR3 size: 14 residues. Germline V CDR1 and CDR2: SEHNR, FQNEAQ (reference sequence). Trimming removed 5 bases from V and 6 bases from J, with 17 bases in between.